This is a list of T cell receptor beta chains from one sample in a study of blood T cell repertoires in COVID-19. Sequenced by immunoSEQ multiplex PCR; TCRdb stores in-frame clones only, minus some. The top ten hold more than 5% of the sample, which has 150,000 or so clones, roughly 87% seen once. Sequenced: peripheral blood. These receptor sequences come from a human donor in a cohort sampled during active COVID-19. The CDR3 runs from the conserved cysteine through the conserved F or W. D genes are given only for firm matches. Not every row has a clone size; where given, it reads once, few, many or a size class.

TRBJ1-5,-,TRBV30,-,TGTGCCTGGAGTACTAGTCCCGATAGCAATCAGCCCCAGCATTTT,CAWSTSPDSNQPQHF
TRBJ2-7,-,TRBV7-9,-,TGTGCCAGCAGTCTCGGCTCCTACGAGCAGTACTTC,CASSLGSYEQYF
TRBJ1-4,-,TRBV19,-,TGTGCCAGTTCCCTCGGAGGGAACGATGAAAAACTGTTTTTT,CASSLGGNDEKLFF
TRBJ1-5,-,TRBV28,once,TGTGCCAGCAGTTTACAGACATACAATCAGCCCCAGCATTTT,CASSLQTYNQPQHF
TRBJ2-7,TRBD2,TRBV2,-,TGTGCCACCTCAAGACTAGCGGGAGTCGCCTACGAGCAGTACTTC,CATSRLAGVAYEQYF
TRBJ1-1,TRBD1,TRBV30,-,TGTGCCTGGAGAAGGGGGCGAAGCACTGAAGCTTTCTTT,CAWRRGRSTEAFF
TRBJ2-2,-,TRBV5-5,-,TGTGCCAGCAGCTTGGGAGGCACCGGGGAGCTGTTTTTT,CASSLGGTGELFF
TRBJ1-2,-,TRBV5-1,-,TGCGCCAGCAGCGCCCCGGCCGCGACACCATCCGGCTACACCTTC,CASSAPAATPSGYTF
TRBJ2-3,TRBD2,TRBV29-1,once,TGCAGCGTTGAGGGGGGACTAGCGGGTTTCACAGATACGCAGTATTTT,CSVEGGLAGFTDTQYF
TRBJ1-6,-,TRBV2,-,TGTGCCAGCAGTGGAGGGGGTGATTATAATTCACCCCTCCACTTT,CASSGGGDYNSPLHF
TRBJ1-1,-,TRBV25-1,-,TGTGCCAGCAGTGAATATCGGGGGAACACTGAAGCTTTCTTT,CASSEYRGNTEAFF
TRBJ1-1,TRBD1,TRBV19,-,TGTGCCAGTAGTATAGAACCCAGGGGGGTCGAAGCTTTCTTT,CASSIEPRGVEAFF
TRBJ1-2,-,TRBV7-2,-,TGTGCCAGCAGCTGGGCTGGGGCCGGGAACTATGGCTACACCTTC,CASSWAGAGNYGYTF
TRBJ2-7,TRBD1,TRBV9,once,TGTGCCAGCAGCGTGGGACAGAGCTCCTACGAGCAGTACTTC,CASSVGQSSYEQYF
TRBJ2-7,TRBD1,TRBV3-1/TRBV3-2,-,TGTGCCAGCAGCCAACTTAGACAGGGATCCTACGAGCAGTACTTC,CASSQLRQGSYEQYF
TRBJ1-2,-,TRBV24-1,-,TGTGCCACCAGCCGAGGGGCGGGAGGGTATGGCTACACCTTC,CATSRGAGGYGYTF
TRBJ1-1,-,TRBV5-1,-,TGCGCCAGCAGCTGGACCGACAGGAATACTAACACTGAAGCTTTCTTT,CASSWTDRNTNTEAFF
TRBJ2-2,TRBD2,TRBV11-2,-,TGTGCCAGCAGCTTAGTAGGGTCTAGCGGGAGCGGGGAGCTGTTTTTT,CASSLVGSSGSGELFF
TRBJ2-7,TRBD2,TRBV19,-,TGTGCCAGTAGTCCCTTAGCGGGAGGGCCTGGCGAGCAGTACTTC,CASSPLAGGPGEQYF
TRBJ2-7,-,TRBV28,few,TGTGCCAGCAGTACCAACAGGGAGATCATCTACGAGCAGTACTTC,CASSTNREIIYEQYF
TRBJ2-7,-,TRBV7-9,-,TGTGCCAGCAGCTTAGTAGGGAGCGAGCAGTACTTC,CASSLVGSEQYF
TRBJ2-1,TRBD2,TRBV7-6,-,TGTGCCAGCAGCGTTAAAACTAGCGGGTATGATGAGCAGTTCTTC,CASSVKTSGYDEQFF
TRBJ1-3,-,TRBV11-1,once,TGTGCCAGCAAGGGACAAAACTCTGGAAACACCATATATTTT,CASKGQNSGNTIYF
TRBJ2-7,-,TRBV11-2,-,TGTGCCAGCAGCTTAGAGGGTGCAGGGCGAATCTACGAGCAGTACTTC,CASSLEGAGRIYEQYF
TRBJ1-2,TRBD1,TRBV9,-,TGTGCCAGCAGCTACGGGACAGGCGGCGGCTATGGCTACACCTTC,CASSYGTGGGYGYTF
TRBJ1-2,-,TRBV6-2/TRBV6-3,once,TGTGCCAGCAGTACAGGGCACTATGGCTACACCTTC,CASSTGHYGYTF
TRBJ2-1,-,TRBV19,-,TGTGCCAGTAGTATGACTAGCTCCTACAATGAGCAGTTCTTC,CASSMTSSYNEQFF
TRBJ2-3,TRBD2,TRBV19,-,TGTGCCAGTAGTCCCCCTCTTGGGACTAGCGGGACAACAGATACGCAGTATTTT,CASSPPLGTSGTTDTQYF
TRBJ2-1,-,TRBV5-1,once,TGCGCCAGCAGCTTTGGAACCGGGGGCTCCTACAATGAGCAGTTCTTC,CASSFGTGGSYNEQFF
TRBJ2-7,TRBD1,TRBV7-9,once,TGTGCCAGCAGCCTGACAGGGGTCAACGAGCAGTACTTC,CASSLTGVNEQYF
TRBJ2-7,TRBD1,TRBV2,-,TGTGCCAGCAGTGAAGAGAGGACAGGGGGACACGAGCAGTACTTC,CASSEERTGGHEQYF
TRBJ2-7,TRBD1,TRBV6-1,-,TGTGCCAGCAGTGACCCGACAGGGAAGTACGAGCAGTACTTC,CASSDPTGKYEQYF
TRBJ1-1,-,TRBV6-1,-,TGTGCCAGCAGTGGCGGGGGCGACGTGAAGAACACTGAAGCTTTCTTT,CASSGGGDVKNTEAFF